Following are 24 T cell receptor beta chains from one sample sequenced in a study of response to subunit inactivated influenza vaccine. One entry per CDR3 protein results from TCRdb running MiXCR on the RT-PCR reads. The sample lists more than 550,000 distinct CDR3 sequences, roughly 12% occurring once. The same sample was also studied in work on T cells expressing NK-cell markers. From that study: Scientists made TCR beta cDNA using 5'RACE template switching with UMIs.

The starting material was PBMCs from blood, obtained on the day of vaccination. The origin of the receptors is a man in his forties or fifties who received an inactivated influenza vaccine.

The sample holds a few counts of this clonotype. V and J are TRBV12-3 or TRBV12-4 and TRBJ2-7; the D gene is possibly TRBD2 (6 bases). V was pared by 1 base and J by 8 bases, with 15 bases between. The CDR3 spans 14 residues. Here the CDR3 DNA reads TGTGCCAGCAGTTTAGGCGGGATGAGCGATAAGCAGTACTTC. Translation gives CASSLGGMSDKQYF.

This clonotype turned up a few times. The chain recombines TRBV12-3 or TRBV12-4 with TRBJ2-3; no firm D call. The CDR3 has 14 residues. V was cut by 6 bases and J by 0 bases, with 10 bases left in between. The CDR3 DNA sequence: TGTGCCAGCAGACCACGCTTTAGCACAGATACGCAGTATTTT. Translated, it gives CASRPRFSTDTQYF.

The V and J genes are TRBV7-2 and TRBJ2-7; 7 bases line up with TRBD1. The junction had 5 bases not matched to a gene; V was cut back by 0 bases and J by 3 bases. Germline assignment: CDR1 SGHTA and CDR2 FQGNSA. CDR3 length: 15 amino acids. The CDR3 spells CASSLAPTGFYEQYF. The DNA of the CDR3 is TGTGCCAGCAGCTTAGCCCCGACAGGGTTCTACGAGCAGTACTTC.

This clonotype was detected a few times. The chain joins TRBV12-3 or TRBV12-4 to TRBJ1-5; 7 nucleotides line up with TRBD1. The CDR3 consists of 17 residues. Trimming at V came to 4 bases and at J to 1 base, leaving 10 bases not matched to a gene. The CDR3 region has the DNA TGTGCCAGCAGTTCCCGTCGGTTGGGACAGAGCAATCAGCCCCAGCATTTT. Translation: CASSSRRLGQSNQPQHF.

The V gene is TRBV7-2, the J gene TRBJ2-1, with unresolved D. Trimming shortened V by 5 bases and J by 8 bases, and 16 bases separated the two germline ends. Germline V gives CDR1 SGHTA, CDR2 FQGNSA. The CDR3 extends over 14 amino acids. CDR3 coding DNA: TGTGCCAGCAGCCACCAAGCCTACGGCGATGAGCAGTTCTTC. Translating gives CASSHQAYGDEQFF.

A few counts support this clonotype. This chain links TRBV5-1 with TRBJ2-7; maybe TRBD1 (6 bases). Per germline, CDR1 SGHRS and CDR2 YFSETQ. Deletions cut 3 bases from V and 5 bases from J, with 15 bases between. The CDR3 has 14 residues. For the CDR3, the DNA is TGCGCCAGCAGCTCGGACAGATCTGACCACGAGCAGTACTTC. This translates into CASSSDRSDHEQYF. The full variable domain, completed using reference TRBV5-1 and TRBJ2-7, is KAGVTQTPRYLIKTRGQQVTLSCSPISGHRSVSWYQQTPGQGLQFLFEYFSETQRNKGNFPGRFSGRQFSNSRSEMNVSTLELGDSALYLCASSSDRSDHEQYFGPGTRLTVT.

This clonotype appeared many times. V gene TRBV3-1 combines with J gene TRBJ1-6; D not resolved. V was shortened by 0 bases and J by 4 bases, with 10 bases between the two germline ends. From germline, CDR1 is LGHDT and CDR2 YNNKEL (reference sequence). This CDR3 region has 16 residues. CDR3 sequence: CASSQDWAAYNSPLHF. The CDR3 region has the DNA TGTGCCAGCAGCCAAGACTGGGCCGCATATAATTCACCCCTCCACTTT.

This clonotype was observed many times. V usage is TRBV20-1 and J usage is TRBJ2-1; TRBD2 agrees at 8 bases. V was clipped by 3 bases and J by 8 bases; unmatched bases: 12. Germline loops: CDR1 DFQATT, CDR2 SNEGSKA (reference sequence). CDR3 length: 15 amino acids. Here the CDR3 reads CSARGGTRTWDEQFF. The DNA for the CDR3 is TGCAGTGCTAGGGGAGGGACTAGGACATGGGATGAGCAGTTCTTC.

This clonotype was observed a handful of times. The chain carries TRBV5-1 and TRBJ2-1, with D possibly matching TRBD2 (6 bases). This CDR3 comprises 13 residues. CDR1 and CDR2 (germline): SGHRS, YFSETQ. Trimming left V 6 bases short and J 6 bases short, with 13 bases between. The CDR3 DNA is TGCGCCAGCATGGCGGGACCGGGCAATGAGCAGTTCTTC. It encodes CASMAGPGNEQFF.

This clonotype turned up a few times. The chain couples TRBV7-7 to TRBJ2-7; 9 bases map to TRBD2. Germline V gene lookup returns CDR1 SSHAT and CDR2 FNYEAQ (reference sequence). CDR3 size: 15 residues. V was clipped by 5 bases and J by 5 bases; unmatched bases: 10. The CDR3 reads CASSTGTSSVNEQYF. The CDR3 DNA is TGTGCCAGCAGCACCGGGACTAGCAGTGTCAACGAGCAGTACTTC.

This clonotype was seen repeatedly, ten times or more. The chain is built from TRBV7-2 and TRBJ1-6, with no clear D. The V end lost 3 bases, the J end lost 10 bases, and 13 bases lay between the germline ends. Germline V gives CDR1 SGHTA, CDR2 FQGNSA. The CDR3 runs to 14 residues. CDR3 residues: CASSLGAVGSPLHF. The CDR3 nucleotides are TGTGCCAGCAGCTTGGGCGCAGTAGGATCACCCCTCCACTTT. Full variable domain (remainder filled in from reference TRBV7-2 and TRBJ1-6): GAGVSQSPSNKVTEKGKDVELRCDPISGHTALYWYRQSLGQGLEFLIYFQGNSAPDKSGLPSDRFSAERTGGSVSTLTIQRTQQEDSAVYLCASSLGAVGSPLHFGNGTRLTVT.

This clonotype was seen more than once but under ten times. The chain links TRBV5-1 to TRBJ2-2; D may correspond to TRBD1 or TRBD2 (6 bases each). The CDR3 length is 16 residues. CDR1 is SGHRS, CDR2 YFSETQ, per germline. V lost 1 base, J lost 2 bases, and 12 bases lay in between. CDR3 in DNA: TGCGCCAGCAGCTTGTCCGGGGGCCATAACACCGGGGAGCTGTTTTTT. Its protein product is CASSLSGGHNTGELFF. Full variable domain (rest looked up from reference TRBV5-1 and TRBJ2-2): KAGVTQTPRYLIKTRGQQVTLSCSPISGHRSVSWYQQTPGQGLQFLFEYFSETQRNKGNFPGRFSGRQFSNSRSEMNVSTLELGDSALYLCASSLSGGHNTGELFFGEGSRLTVL.

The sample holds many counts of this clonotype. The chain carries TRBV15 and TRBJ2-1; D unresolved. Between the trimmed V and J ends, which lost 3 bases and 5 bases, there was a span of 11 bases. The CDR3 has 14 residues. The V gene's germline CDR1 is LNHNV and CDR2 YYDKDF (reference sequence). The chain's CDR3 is CATSRVGGNNEQFF. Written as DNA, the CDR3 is TGTGCCACCAGCAGGGTAGGCGGAAACAATGAGCAGTTCTTC.

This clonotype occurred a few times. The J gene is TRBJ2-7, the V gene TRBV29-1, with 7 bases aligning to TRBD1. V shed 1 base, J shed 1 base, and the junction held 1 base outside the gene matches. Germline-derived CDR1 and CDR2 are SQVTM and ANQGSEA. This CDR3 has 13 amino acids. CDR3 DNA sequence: TGCAGCGTTGAAGCGGGACAGTCCTACGAGCAGTACTTC. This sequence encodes CSVEAGQSYEQYF.

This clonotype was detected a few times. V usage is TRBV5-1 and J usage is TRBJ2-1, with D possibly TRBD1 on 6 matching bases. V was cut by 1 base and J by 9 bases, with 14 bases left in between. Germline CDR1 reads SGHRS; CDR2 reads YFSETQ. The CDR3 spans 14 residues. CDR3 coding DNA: TGCGCCAGCAGCTTGAGAAACCTAGGGGGTGAGCAGTTCTTC. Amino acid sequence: CASSLRNLGGEQFF.

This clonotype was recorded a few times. CDR3 bases: TGCAGCGTTCCGACAGGGCCCTACAATGAGCAGTTCTTC. Protein sequence: CSVPTGPYNEQFF. The V gene is TRBV29-1, the J gene TRBJ2-1; 7 bases fit TRBD1. The germline gives CDR1 SQVTM, CDR2 ANQGSEA. The CDR3 is 13 residues long. The V segment lost 5 bases and the J segment 2 bases; nucleotides outside the gene matches: 3.

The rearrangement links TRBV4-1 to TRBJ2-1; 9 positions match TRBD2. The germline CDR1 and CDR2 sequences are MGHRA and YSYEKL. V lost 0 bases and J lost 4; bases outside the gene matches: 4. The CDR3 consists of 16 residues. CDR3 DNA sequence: TGCGCCAGCAGCCAAGATGGAAGCGGGGGGTACAATGAGCAGTTCTTC. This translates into CASSQDGSGGYNEQFF.

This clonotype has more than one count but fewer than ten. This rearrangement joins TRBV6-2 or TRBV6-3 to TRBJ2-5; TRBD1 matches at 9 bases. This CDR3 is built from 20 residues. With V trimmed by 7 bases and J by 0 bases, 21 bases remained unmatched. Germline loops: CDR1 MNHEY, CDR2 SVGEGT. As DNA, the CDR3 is TGTGCCAGCATACCCACTCTGGGGACAGGGCGCCCGATTGACCAAGAGACCCAGTACTTC. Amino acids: CASIPTLGTGRPIDQETQYF.

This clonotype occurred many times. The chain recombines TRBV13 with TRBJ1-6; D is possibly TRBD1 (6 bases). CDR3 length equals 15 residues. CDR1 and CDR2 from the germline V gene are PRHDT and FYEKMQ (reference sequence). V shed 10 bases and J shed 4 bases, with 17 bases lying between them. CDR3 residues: CATLAAGEYNSPLHF. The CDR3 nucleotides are TGTGCCACCTTGGCGGCAGGGGAATATAATTCACCCCTCCACTTT.

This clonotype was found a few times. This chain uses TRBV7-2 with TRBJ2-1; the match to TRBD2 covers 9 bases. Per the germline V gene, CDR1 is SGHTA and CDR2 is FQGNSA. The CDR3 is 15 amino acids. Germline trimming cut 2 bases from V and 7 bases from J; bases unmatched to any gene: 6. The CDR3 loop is CASSLSGSGGNEQFF. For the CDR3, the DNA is TGTGCCAGCAGCTTAAGCGGTAGCGGGGGTAATGAGCAGTTCTTC.

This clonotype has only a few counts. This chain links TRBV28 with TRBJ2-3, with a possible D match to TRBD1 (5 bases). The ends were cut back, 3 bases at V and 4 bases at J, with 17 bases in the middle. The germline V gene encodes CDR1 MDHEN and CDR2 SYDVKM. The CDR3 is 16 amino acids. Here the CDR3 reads CASSLGHGWGADTQYF. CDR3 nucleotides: TGTGCCAGCAGTTTGGGGCACGGATGGGGCGCAGATACGCAGTATTTT.

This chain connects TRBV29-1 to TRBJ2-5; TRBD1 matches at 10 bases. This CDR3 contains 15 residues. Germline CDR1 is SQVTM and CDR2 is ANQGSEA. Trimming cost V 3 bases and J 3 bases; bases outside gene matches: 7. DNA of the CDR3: TGCAGCGTTGACGTTTTGGACAGGGGGAAAGAGACCCAGTACTTC. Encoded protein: CSVDVLDRGKETQYF.

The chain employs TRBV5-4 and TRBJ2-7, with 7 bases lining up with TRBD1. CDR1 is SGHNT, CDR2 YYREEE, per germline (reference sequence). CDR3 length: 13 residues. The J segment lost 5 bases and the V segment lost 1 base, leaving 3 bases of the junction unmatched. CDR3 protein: CASSLRQGHEQYF. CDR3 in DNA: TGTGCCAGCAGCTTGAGACAGGGCCACGAGCAGTACTTC. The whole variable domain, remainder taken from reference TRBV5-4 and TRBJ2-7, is ETGVTQSPTHLIKTRGQQVTLRCSSQSGHNTVSWYQQALGQGPQFIFQYYREEENGRGNFPPRFSGLQFPNYSSELNVNALELDDSALYLCASSLRQGHEQYFGPGTRLTVT.

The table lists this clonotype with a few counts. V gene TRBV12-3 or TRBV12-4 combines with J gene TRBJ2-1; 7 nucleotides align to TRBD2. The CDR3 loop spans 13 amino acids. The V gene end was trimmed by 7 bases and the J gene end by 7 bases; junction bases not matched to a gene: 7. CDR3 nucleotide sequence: TGTGCCAGCAAAATCCGGGAGGTTAATGAGCAGTTCTTC. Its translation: CASKIREVNEQFF.